This is a list of T cell receptor beta chains from one sample in a study of tumor and adjacent non-tumor tissue in lung cancer. TCRdb re-called the multiplex PCR reads with MiXCR, one entry per CDR3 protein. The sample lists 100,000 to 120,000 distinct CDR3 sequences, 84% occurring once. Input material: lung tumor tissue. These receptors came from a man between 65 and 80 years old with non-small cell lung cancer. Both conserved end residues are part of each CDR3. The order of the fields is V gene, J gene, clone size, D gene, CDR3 DNA, CDR3 protein. D genes are given only for firm matches. Clone size is shown for a subset of rows, as once, few, many or a class of expanded clone.

v_gene: TRBV11-2; j_gene: TRBJ2-7; abundance: -; d_gene: -; CDR3nt: TGTGCCAGCAGCCAATGGACCGAGCGCGGGGAGTGCTTC; CDR3aa: CASSQWTERGECF
v_gene: TRBV20-1; j_gene: TRBJ2-7; abundance: -; d_gene: TRBD2; CDR3nt: TGCAGTGTCAGGGTTTCCGGACTAGTCTACGAGGAGTGCTTC; CDR3aa: CSVRVSGLVYEECF
v_gene: TRBV20-1; j_gene: TRBJ1-6; abundance: many; d_gene: TRBD1; CDR3nt: TGCAGTGCTGCCGACAGGGGGTTGAATAATTCACCCCTCCACTTT; CDR3aa: CSAADRGLNNSPLHF
v_gene: TRBV4-1; j_gene: TRBJ2-2; abundance: -; d_gene: -; CDR3nt: TGCGCTAGTAGCCAAGTTTCATTTTGGGCGGGATCAGTCACCGAGGAGCTGTTTTTT; CDR3aa: CASSQVSFWAGSVTEELFF
v_gene: TRBV29-1; j_gene: TRBJ2-3; abundance: -; d_gene: -; CDR3nt: TGCATCGCTGTGGGTATTGGGAGCACAGATACGCAGTATTTT; CDR3aa: CIAVGIGSTDTQYF
v_gene: TRBV6-6; j_gene: TRBJ2-7; abundance: -; d_gene: -; CDR3nt: TGTGCCAGCAGTTATAGCGGCCTTCCCTACGAGCAGTACTTC; CDR3aa: CASSYSGLPYEQYF
v_gene: TRBV15; j_gene: TRBJ1-6; abundance: -; d_gene: -; CDR3nt: TGTGCAACCAGCAGAGGAGTAGGGACGATCAATTCACCCCTCCACTTT; CDR3aa: CATSRGVGTINSPLHF
v_gene: TRBV28; j_gene: TRBJ2-7; abundance: -; d_gene: -; CDR3nt: TGTGCCACAGACCCCTGGCGATTTCACGAGCAGTACTTC; CDR3aa: CATDPWRFHEQYF
v_gene: TRBV6-2/TRBV6-3; j_gene: TRBJ2-1; abundance: -; d_gene: -; CDR3nt: TGTGCCAGCAGTCTGCGGGCGGCCTACTACAATGAGCAGTTCTTC; CDR3aa: CASSLRAAYYNEQFF
v_gene: TRBV6-1; j_gene: TRBJ1-5; abundance: -; d_gene: -; CDR3nt: TGTGCCAGCAGTAAAGGGGATGGTAGCAATCAGCCCCAGCATTTT; CDR3aa: CASSKGDGSNQPQHF
v_gene: TRBV6-2/TRBV6-3; j_gene: TRBJ2-5; abundance: -; d_gene: -; CDR3nt: TGTTCCAGCAGTTATCTCACAGGGACGGAGAATCAGTACTTC; CDR3aa: CSSSYLTGTENQYF
v_gene: TRBV5-6; j_gene: TRBJ2-3; abundance: -; d_gene: -; CDR3nt: TGTGCCAGCGGCTTGGTGGGGGAGATAGAGTATCGCGCAGATACGCAGTATTTT; CDR3aa: CASGLVGEIEYRADTQYF
v_gene: TRBV7-6; j_gene: TRBJ2-7; abundance: few; d_gene: TRBD1; CDR3nt: TGTGCCAGCAGCACATGGACTCAGGGGGTGAGCTCCTACGAGCAGTACTTC; CDR3aa: CASSTWTQGVSSYEQYF
v_gene: TRBV6-5; j_gene: TRBJ1-1; abundance: -; d_gene: -; CDR3nt: TGTGCCAGCACCGCGGTCGCTATGGTGGGCACTGAAGCTTTCTTT; CDR3aa: CASTAVAMVGTEAFF
v_gene: TRBV10-2; j_gene: TRBJ2-2; abundance: -; d_gene: TRBD2; CDR3nt: TGCGCCAGCAGTGATCTGGGGACTACCTGGGAGCTGTTTTTT; CDR3aa: CASSDLGTTWELFF
v_gene: TRBV4-2; j_gene: TRBJ2-3; abundance: -; d_gene: TRBD2; CDR3nt: TGTGCCAATTCGGGAGGGGGTGTGACAGATTCGCAGTATTTT; CDR3aa: CANSGGGVTDSQYF
v_gene: TRBV29-1; j_gene: TRBJ2-3; abundance: few; d_gene: -; CDR3nt: TGCAGCGTTGATAAGGGTGTAGATACGCAATATTTT; CDR3aa: CSVDKGVDTQYF
v_gene: TRBV6-5; j_gene: TRBJ2-7; abundance: -; d_gene: -; CDR3nt: TGTGCCACCAGCCCCATGTTGGGCTACAAGCAGTACTTC; CDR3aa: CATSPMLGYKQYF
v_gene: TRBV6-5; j_gene: TRBJ1-2; abundance: -; d_gene: -; CDR3nt: TGTACCAGCAGTTACTCAGGGGACACCCTAGTCTATGGCTACGCCTTC; CDR3aa: CTSSYSGDTLVYGYAF
v_gene: TRBV7-8; j_gene: TRBJ1-1; abundance: -; d_gene: -; CDR3nt: TGTGCAAGCAGCTCGCACGCAGGGGTCAACACTGAAGCTTTCTTT; CDR3aa: CASSSHAGVNTEAFF
v_gene: TRBV11-3; j_gene: TRBJ1-2; abundance: -; d_gene: -; CDR3nt: TGTGCCAGCAGCCCGAGTGCCTATGGAGACACCTTC; CDR3aa: CASSPSAYGDTF
v_gene: TRBV10-3; j_gene: TRBJ1-6; abundance: -; d_gene: TRBD1; CDR3nt: TGTGCCACCCAGGGGGGTAGGGACAATTCACCTCTCCACTTT; CDR3aa: CATQGGRDNSPLHF
v_gene: TRBV5-4; j_gene: TRBJ2-3; abundance: -; d_gene: -; CDR3nt: TGTGCCAGCAGTCCGACTGGCGGGAGAGGGACAGATATGCAGTGTTTT; CDR3aa: CASSPTGGRGTDMQCF
v_gene: TRBV29-1; j_gene: TRBJ2-7; abundance: -; d_gene: TRBD1; CDR3nt: TGCAGCGTTGCGGAGACAGGGTCGCCATACGAGCAGTACTTC; CDR3aa: CSVAETGSPYEQYF
v_gene: TRBV20-1; j_gene: TRBJ2-3; abundance: -; d_gene: -; CDR3nt: TGCAGTGTTAGGGTCCAGACCATCACAGATACGCAGTATTTT; CDR3aa: CSVRVQTITDTQYF
v_gene: TRBV12-3/TRBV12-4; j_gene: TRBJ1-2; abundance: -; d_gene: -; CDR3nt: TGTGCCAGCAGTTTAAAACGGGGAACAGGGATAAGCTATGGCTACACCTTC; CDR3aa: CASSLKRGTGISYGYTF
v_gene: TRBV5-4; j_gene: TRBJ2-5; abundance: -; d_gene: -; CDR3nt: TGTGCGAGCAACTTGGGTAGCACTGTTGGGACCCAGTACTTC; CDR3aa: CASNLGSTVGTQYF
v_gene: TRBV5-4; j_gene: TRBJ2-1; abundance: -; d_gene: -; CDR3nt: TGTGCCAGCAGGTTTGGGGGCAAGGTGGGGAGTGAGCAGTTCTTC; CDR3aa: CASRFGGKVGSEQFF
v_gene: TRBV12-3/TRBV12-4; j_gene: TRBJ1-2; abundance: -; d_gene: -; CDR3nt: TGTGCCAGCAGCCAGTGGGGCACATTCTATAGCTACACCTTC; CDR3aa: CASSQWGTFYSYTF
v_gene: TRBV6-2/TRBV6-3; j_gene: TRBJ2-1; abundance: -; d_gene: -; CDR3nt: TGTGCCAGCAGTTACACGAGGCGAGTTACCTCTAAGTTCTTC; CDR3aa: CASSYTRRVTSKFF
v_gene: TRBV6-6; j_gene: TRBJ2-7; abundance: -; d_gene: TRBD1; CDR3nt: TGTGCCAGCAGTATGACCGGGACAGGTCTCTTCTACGAGCAGTACTTC; CDR3aa: CASSMTGTGLFYEQYF
v_gene: TRBV6-5; j_gene: TRBJ2-7; abundance: -; d_gene: TRBD2; CDR3nt: TGTGCCGTCGGATGGAGACTAGCAGGATCTTACGTGCAGTACTTC; CDR3aa: CAVGWRLAGSYVQYF
v_gene: TRBV21-1; j_gene: TRBJ2-1; abundance: -; d_gene: -; CDR3nt: TGTGCCAGCAGCAAAGAAGGCGAGCGGGTAAAGAATGAGCAGTTCTTC; CDR3aa: CASSKEGERVKNEQFF
v_gene: TRBV20-1; j_gene: TRBJ2-3; abundance: -; d_gene: -; CDR3nt: TGCAGTGTTATTGATCGGGGGGCCTCCAGATTTTCCACAGATACGCAGTATTTT; CDR3aa: CSVIDRGASRFSTDTQYF
v_gene: TRBV6-5; j_gene: TRBJ2-3; abundance: -; d_gene: -; CDR3nt: TGTGCCAGCAGTTACGCGTCTAGCACAGATACGCAGTATTTT; CDR3aa: CASSYASSTDTQYF
v_gene: TRBV20-1; j_gene: TRBJ1-3; abundance: -; d_gene: -; CDR3nt: TGCAGTGCTAGTTTAGCAAGGACCTCTGGAAACACCATATATTTT; CDR3aa: CSASLARTSGNTIYF
v_gene: TRBV11-2; j_gene: TRBJ2-2; abundance: -; d_gene: TRBD1; CDR3nt: TGTGCAAGCAGCTTAGTGGGCACAGGGGTTGCCGGAGAGATGTTTTTT; CDR3aa: CASSLVGTGVAGEMFF
v_gene: TRBV5-1; j_gene: TRBJ1-2; abundance: -; d_gene: -; CDR3nt: TGCCCCAGCAGCTTAGAACAATTCTATGGCTACACCTTC; CDR3aa: CPSSLEQFYGYTF
v_gene: TRBV14; j_gene: TRBJ2-5; abundance: many; d_gene: TRBD2; CDR3nt: TGTGCCAGCAGTCCCTTAGGTCTAGCGGGGGAAGAGACCCAGTACTTC; CDR3aa: CASSPLGLAGEETQYF
v_gene: TRBV7-2; j_gene: TRBJ2-1; abundance: -; d_gene: -; CDR3nt: TGTGACAGCAGCCGCTCCAGTGCAGCCTACAATGAGCAGTTCTTC; CDR3aa: CDSSRSSAAYNEQFF